Sequencing of this TCR beta chain was carried out in a study of T cell responses to AZD1222 COVID-19 vaccine. As regards this clone: What it recognizes is unknown.

TCRdb's copy holds only in-frame clones and misses some; the assay was immunoSEQ multiplex PCR. The sample lists some 170,000 clones, approximately 90% seen once, with around 1% in the top ten. Whole-study findings and limits: White British donors predominated, females outnumbered males, and clonal diversity was possibly underestimated. Close to half of all spike-specific TCRs reportedly target regions of the variants that are unmutated. After the peak T cell response, and only then, were repertoires sampled.

This CDR3 has 14 residues. V lost 5 bases, J lost 5 bases, and 15 bases lay in between. The germline V gene encodes CDR1 ENHRY and CDR2 SYGVKD. Recipients boosted at about 4 weeks or about 12 weeks are pooled. The sample was peripheral blood, taken 28 days after the second AZD1222 dose. The source of this sequence is an adult who received the AZD1222 COVID-19 vaccine. This chain uses TRBV10-3 with TRBJ1-2; D call uncertain. The CDR3 spells CAISHRTGDYGYTF. CDR3 DNA: TGTGCCATCAGTCATAGGACGGGCGATTATGGCTACACCTTC.